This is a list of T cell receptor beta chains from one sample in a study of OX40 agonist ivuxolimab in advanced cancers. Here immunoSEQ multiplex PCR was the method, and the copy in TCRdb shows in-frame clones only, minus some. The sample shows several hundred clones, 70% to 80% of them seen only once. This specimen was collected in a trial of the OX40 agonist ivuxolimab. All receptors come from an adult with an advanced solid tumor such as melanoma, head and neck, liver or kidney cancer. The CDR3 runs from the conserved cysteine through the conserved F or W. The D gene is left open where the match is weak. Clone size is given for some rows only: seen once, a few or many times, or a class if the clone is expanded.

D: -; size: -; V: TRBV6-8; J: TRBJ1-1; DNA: TGTGCCAGCAGTTACTCCACAGGGTCCTCTGAAGCTTTCTTT; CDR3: CASSYSTGSSEAFF
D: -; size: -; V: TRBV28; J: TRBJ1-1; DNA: TGTGCCAGCAGTCCTGACCCTGAGAACACTGAAGCTTTCTTT; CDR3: CASSPDPENTEAFF
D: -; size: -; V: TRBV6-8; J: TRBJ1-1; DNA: TGTGCCAGCACAGCCCGGGGGGTTTTCACTGAAGCTTTCTTT; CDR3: CASTARGVFTEAFF
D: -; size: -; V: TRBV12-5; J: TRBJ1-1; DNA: TGTGCCAGCACCAAAGGCATTCAGGACACTGAAGCTTTCTTT; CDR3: CASTKGIQDTEAFF
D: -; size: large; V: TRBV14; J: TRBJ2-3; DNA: TGTGCCAGCAGCCAGACGGGCCGTGGGGATACGCAGTATTTT; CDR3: CASSQTGRGDTQYF
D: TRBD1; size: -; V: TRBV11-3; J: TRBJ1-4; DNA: TGTGCCAGCAGCATCAACAGGGGCGCTAATGAAAAACTGTTTTTT; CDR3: CASSINRGANEKLFF
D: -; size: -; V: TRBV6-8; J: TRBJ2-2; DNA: TGTGCCAGCAGTTACTCGACGGGGGCCCCTACCGGGGAGCTGTTTTTT; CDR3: CASSYSTGAPTGELFF
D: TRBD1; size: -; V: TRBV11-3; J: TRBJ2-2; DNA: TGTGCCAGCAGACTAATCGTTACAGGGGGCTCGGCCGGGGAGCTGTTTTTT; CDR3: CASRLIVTGGSAGELFF
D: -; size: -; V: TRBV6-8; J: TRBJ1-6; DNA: TGTGCCAGGGCCCGGGGTCCGGTTAATTCACCCCTCCACTTT; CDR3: CARARGPVNSPLHF
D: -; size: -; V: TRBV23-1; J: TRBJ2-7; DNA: TGCGCCAGCAGTCAATGTACAGGAGTTAGCGAGCAGTACTTC; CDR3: CASSQCTGVSEQYF
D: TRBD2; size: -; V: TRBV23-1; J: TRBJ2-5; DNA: TGCGCCAGCAGCTGGGGGGGCCAAGAGACCCAGTACTTC; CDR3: CASSWGGQETQYF
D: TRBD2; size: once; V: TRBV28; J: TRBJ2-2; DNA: TGTGCCAGCAGCCTGGAGGGAGGGTCTTTGTTTTTT; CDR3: CASSLEGGSLFF
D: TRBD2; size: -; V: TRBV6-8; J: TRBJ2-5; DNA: TGTGCCAGCAGTGTCCTAGCGGGGGAGGAAGAGACCCAGTACTTC; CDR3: CASSVLAGEEETQYF
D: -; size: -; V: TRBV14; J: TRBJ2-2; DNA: TGTGCCAGCAGCCAAGATGGCTATCTACTGGGGGAGCTGTTTTTT; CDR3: CASSQDGYLLGELFF
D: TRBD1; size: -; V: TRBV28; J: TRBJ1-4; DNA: TGTGCCAGTACAGGGGGAATCCGGGCGTCGCAATACGGCGAAAAACTGTTTTTT; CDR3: CASTGGIRASQYGEKLFF
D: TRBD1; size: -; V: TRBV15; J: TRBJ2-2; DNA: TGTGCCACCAGCAGGGACAGGGAGACCGGGGAGCTGTTTTTT; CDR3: CATSRDRETGELFF
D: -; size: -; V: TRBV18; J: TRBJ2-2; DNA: TGTGCCAGCTCACCACCGCGCAGCCCCGGGGAGCTGTTTTTT; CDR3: CASSPPRSPGELFF
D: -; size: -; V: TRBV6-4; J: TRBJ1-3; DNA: TGTGCCAGCAGTTACCGGGAGGTTTCTGGAAACACCATATATTTT; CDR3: CASSYREVSGNTIYF
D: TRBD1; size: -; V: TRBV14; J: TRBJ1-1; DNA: TGTGCCAGCAGCTGGGGGTGGGACAGTGAAGCTTTCTTT; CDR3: CASSWGWDSEAFF
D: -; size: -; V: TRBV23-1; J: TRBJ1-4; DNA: TGCGCCAGCAGCTGGGGAGGGTCTGAAAAACTGTTTTTT; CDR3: CASSWGGSEKLFF
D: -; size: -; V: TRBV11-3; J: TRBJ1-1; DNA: TGTGCCAGCAGCGTCACGCAGGGACGGACTGAAGCTTTCTTT; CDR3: CASSVTQGRTEAFF
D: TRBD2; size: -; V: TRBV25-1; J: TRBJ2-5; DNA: TGTGCCAGCCGGATACTAGCGGGGGCGAGGCAAGAGACCCAGTACTTC; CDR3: CASRILAGARQETQYF
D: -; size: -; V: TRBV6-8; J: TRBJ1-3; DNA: TGTGCCAGCAGCCGCGGGAGCTCTGGAAACACCATATATTTT; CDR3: CASSRGSSGNTIYF
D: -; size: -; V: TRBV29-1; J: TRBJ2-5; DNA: TGCAGCGTTGAGAAGGGCGGGCAGACCCAGTACTTC; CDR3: CSVEKGGQTQYF
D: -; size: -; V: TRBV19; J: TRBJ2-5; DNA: TGTGCCAGTAGTACCGAAGAGACCCAGTACTTC; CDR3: CASSTEETQYF
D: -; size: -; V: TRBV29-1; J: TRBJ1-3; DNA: TGCAGCGTCAACAGGGAAAATACTGGAAACACCATATATTTT; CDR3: CSVNRENTGNTIYF
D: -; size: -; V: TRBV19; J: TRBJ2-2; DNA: TGTGCCAGTAGTATGCTGGCAGGGGTGAACACCGGGGAGCTGTTTTTT; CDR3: CASSMLAGVNTGELFF
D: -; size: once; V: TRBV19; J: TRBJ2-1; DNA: TGTGCCAGTAGCGCCTATGGGGAATCATCCTACAATGAGCAGTTCTTC; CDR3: CASSAYGESSYNEQFF
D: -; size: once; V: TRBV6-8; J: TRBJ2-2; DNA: TGTGCCAGCACCGGAGGGGAGGATAGCACCGGGGAGCTGTTTTTT; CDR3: CASTGGEDSTGELFF
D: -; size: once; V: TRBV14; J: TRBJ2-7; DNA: TGTGCCAGCAGCCACGACACTGCCGAGCAGTACTTC; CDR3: CASSHDTAEQYF
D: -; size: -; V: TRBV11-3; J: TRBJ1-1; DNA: TGTGCCAGCAGCTCCGACTACAGGGTAATCGCTGAAGCTTTCTTT; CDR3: CASSSDYRVIAEAFF
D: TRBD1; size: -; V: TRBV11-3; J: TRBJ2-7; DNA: TGTGCCAGCAGCCCCCAGCCGACAGGGAGCTACGAGCAGTACTTC; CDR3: CASSPQPTGSYEQYF
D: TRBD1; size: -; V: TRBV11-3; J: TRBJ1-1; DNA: TGTGCCAGCAGCCCAGGGGGTATGAACACTGAAGCTTTCTTT; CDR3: CASSPGGMNTEAFF
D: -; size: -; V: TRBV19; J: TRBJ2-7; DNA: TGTGCCAGTAGTAACTTCGGTGAGCAGTACTTC; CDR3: CASSNFGEQYF
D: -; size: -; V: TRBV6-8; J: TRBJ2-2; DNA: TGTGCCAGCAGTTACTCGTTGAACACCGGGGAGCTGTTTTTT; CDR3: CASSYSLNTGELFF
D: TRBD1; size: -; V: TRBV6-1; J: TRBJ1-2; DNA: TGTGCCAGCAGTGAAGCCGAATGGGACAGCGTCGGCTATAGCTACACCTTC; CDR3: CASSEAEWDSVGYSYTF
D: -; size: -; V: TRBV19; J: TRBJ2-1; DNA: TGTGCCAGTAGTCCACAGCAAAGGTACAATGAGCAGTTCTTC; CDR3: CASSPQQRYNEQFF
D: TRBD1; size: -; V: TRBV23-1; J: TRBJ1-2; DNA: TGCGCCAGCAGCCGACCCTCGGGACAGGGAATCTATGGCTACACCTTC; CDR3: CASSRPSGQGIYGYTF
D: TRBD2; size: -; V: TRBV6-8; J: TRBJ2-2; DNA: TGTGCCAGCAGTTTTGGCGGGGGGGAAGGCACCGGGGAGCTGTTTTTT; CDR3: CASSFGGGEGTGELFF
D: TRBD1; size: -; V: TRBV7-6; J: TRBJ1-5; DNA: TGTGCCAGCAGCTTCGGGGACAGGCTACAGCCCCAGCATTTT; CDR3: CASSFGDRLQPQHF
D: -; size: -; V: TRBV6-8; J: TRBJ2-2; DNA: TGTGCCAGCAGTTCTAATCGTTTGACAGTTAACACCGGGGAGCTGTTTTTT; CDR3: CASSSNRLTVNTGELFF
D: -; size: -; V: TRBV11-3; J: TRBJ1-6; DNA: TGTGCCAGCAGCTTGGCTTCTGCAGTTGGATATAATTCACCCCTCCACTTT; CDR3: CASSLASAVGYNSPLHF
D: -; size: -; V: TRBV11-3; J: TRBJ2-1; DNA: TGTGCCAGCAGCTTAGGGGCAAGCACCTACAATGAGCAGTTCTTC; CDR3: CASSLGASTYNEQFF
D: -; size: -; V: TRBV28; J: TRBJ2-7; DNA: TGTGCCAGCAGTTTAATAGGGGGGGAAGGCTACGAGCAGTACTTC; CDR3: CASSLIGGEGYEQYF
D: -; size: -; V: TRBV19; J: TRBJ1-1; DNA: TGTGCCTCCCAAGGGGGGCGGCCTGAAGCTTTCTTT; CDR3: CASQGGRPEAFF
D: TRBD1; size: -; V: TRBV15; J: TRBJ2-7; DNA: TGTGCCACCAGCAGAGATCCCCCCCAGGGGGTAACCTACGAGCAGTACTTC; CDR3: CATSRDPPQGVTYEQYF
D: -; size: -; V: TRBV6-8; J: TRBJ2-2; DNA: TGTGCCAGCAGTTACTCGGCAGGGGCGAACACCGGGGAGCTGTTTTTT; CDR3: CASSYSAGANTGELFF
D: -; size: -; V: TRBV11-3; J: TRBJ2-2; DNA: TGTGCCAGCAGCTCGATATGGGGGAGCACCGGGGAGCTGTTTTTT; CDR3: CASSSIWGSTGELFF
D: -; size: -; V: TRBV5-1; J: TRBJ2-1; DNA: TGCGCCAGCAGCTTGGGGCAGGGGACGGGGAATGAGCAGTTCTTC; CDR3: CASSLGQGTGNEQFF